This T cell receptor (beta chain) stems from a study of breast tumors, draining lymph nodes, adjacent tissues. Points from the study as a whole: The data were judged consistent with most tumor T cells coming from lymph node and expanding in tumor. Compared with basal-like, luminal-like tumors shared significantly more repertoire with nontumor tissue. Compared with lymph nodes, tumors were less diverse; compared with nontumor tissue, more.

Via MiXCR, TCRdb re-called the multiplex PCR reads, giving one row per CDR3 protein. Of some 66,000 distinct CDR3 sequences listed, 57% are singletons. About this clonotype: No antigen is known for it.

The CDR3 has 14 amino acids. Trimming cost V 1 base and J 4 bases, with 13 bases left between them. Germline V gives CDR1 DFQATT, CDR2 SNEGSKA (reference sequence). This TCR was sampled from a female donor with breast cancer. Some clones in this sample may be carry-over from other donors' samples. V and J are TRBV20-1 and TRBJ1-2, with a weak D call TRBD1 (5 bases). The sequenced sample was breast tumor tissue. The CDR3 spells CSARGLLRGYGYTF. The CDR3 DNA follows: TGCAGTGCTAGAGGGCTACTAAGGGGCTATGGCTACACCTTC.